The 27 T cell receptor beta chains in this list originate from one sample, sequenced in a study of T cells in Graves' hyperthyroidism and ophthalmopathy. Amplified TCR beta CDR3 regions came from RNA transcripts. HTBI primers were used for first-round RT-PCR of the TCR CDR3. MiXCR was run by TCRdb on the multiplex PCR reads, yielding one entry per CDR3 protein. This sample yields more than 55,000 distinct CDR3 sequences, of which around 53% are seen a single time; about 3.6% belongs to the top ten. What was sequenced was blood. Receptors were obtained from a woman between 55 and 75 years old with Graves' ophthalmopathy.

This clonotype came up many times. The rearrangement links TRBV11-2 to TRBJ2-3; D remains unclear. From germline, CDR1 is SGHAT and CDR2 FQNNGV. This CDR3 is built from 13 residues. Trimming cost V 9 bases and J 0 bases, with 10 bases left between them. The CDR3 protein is CASHLESTDTQYF. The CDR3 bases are TGTGCCAGTCACCTAGAGAGCACAGATACGCAGTATTTT.

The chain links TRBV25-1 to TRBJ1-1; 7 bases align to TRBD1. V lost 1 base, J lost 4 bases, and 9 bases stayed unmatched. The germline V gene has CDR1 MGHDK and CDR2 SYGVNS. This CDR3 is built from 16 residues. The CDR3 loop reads CASSELGPRGVTEAFF. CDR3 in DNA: TGTGCCAGCAGTGAATTGGGGCCCAGGGGGGTCACTGAAGCTTTCTTT. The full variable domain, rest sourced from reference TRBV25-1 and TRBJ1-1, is EADIYQTPRYLVIGTGKKITLECSQTMGHDKMYWYQQDPGMELHLIHYSYGVNSTEKGDLSSESTVSRIRTEHFPLTLESARPSHTSQYLCASSELGPRGVTEAFFGQGTRLTVV.

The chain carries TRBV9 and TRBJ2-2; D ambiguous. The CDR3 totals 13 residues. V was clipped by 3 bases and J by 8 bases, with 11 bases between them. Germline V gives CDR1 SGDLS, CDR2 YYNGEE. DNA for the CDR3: TGTGCCAGCAGCGGGGTGGCATCTGGGGAGCTGTTTTTT. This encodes CASSGVASGELFF. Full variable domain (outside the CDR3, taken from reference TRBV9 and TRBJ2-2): DSGVTQTPKHLITATGQRVTLRCSPRSGDLSVYWYQQSLDQGLQFLIQYYNGEERAKGNILERFSAQQFPDLHSELNLSSLELGDSALYFCASSGVASGELFFGEGSRLTVL.

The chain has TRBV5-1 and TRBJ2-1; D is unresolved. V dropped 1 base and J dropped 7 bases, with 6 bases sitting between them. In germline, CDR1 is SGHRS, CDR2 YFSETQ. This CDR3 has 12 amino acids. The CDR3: CASSLTRNEQFF. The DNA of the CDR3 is TGCGCCAGCAGCTTGACGCGAAATGAGCAGTTCTTC. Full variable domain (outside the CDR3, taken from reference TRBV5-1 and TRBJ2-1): KAGVTQTPRYLIKTRGQQVTLSCSPISGHRSVSWYQQTPGQGLQFLFEYFSETQRNKGNFPGRFSGRQFSNSRSEMNVSTLELGDSALYLCASSLTRNEQFFGPGTRLTVL.

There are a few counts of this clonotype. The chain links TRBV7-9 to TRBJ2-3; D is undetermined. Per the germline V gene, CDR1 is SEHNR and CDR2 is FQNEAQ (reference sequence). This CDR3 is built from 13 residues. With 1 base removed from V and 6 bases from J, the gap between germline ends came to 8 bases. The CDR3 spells CASSLGTEDTQYF. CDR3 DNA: TGTGCCAGCAGCTTAGGAACAGAGGATACGCAGTATTTT. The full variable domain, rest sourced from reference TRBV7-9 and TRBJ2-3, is DTGVSQNPRHKITKRGQNVTFRCDPISEHNRLYWYRQTLGQGPEFLTYFQNEAQLEKSRLLSDRFSAERPKGSFSTLEIQRTEQGDSAMYLCASSLGTEDTQYFGPGTRLTVL.

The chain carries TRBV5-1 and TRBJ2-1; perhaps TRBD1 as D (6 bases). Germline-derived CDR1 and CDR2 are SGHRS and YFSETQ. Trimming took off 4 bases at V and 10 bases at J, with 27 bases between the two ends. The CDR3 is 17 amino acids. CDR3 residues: CASSPYSFLGRGHEQFF. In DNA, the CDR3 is TGCGCCAGCAGCCCTTACTCCTTTCTAGGCAGGGGTCACGAGCAGTTCTTC.

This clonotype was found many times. This chain's CDR3 is CASSYSAKPRGPQHF. The CDR3 DNA sequence: TGTGCCAGCAGTTACTCGGCGAAGCCAAGGGGGCCCCAGCATTTT. J is TRBJ1-5 and V is TRBV6-5; D is perhaps TRBD1 (5 bases). Trimming removed 0 bases at V and 9 bases at J, with 15 bases between. Germline-derived CDR1 and CDR2 are MNHEY and SVGAGI. This CDR3 contains 15 residues.

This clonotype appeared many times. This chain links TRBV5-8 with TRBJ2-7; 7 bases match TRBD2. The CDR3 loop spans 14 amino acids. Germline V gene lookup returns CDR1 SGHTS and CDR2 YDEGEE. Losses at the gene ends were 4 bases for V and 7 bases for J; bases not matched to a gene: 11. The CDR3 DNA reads TGTGCCAGCAGCCCGACAACGCTGGGGGGGGAGCAGTACTTC. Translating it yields CASSPTTLGGEQYF.

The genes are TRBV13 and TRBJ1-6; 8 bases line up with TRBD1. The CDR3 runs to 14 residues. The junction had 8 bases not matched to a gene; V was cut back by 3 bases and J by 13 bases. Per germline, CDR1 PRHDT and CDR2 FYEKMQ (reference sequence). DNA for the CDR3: TGTGCCAGCAGCTTGAGGCAGGGGGCTAAGCCCCTCCACTTT. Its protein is CASSLRQGAKPLHF.

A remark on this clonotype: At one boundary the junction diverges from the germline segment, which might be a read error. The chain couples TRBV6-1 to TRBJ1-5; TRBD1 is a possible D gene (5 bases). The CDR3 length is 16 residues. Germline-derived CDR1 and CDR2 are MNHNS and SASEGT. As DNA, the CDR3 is TGTGCCAGCAGTTACCGTACAGGCGTGAGGGATCAGCCCCAGTATTTC. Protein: CASSYRTGVRDQPQYF.

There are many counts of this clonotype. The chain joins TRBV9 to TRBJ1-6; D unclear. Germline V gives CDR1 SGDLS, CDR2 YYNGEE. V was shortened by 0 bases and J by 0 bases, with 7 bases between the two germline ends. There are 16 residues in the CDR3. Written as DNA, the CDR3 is TGTGCCAGCAGCGTAGAAAGTGTCTCCTATAATTCACCCCTCCACTTT. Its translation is CASSVESVSYNSPLHF.

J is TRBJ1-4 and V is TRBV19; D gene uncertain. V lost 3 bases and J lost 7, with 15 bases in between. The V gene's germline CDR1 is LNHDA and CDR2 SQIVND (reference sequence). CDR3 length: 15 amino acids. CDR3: CASSIPSGRAEKLFF. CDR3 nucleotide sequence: TGTGCCAGTAGTATCCCTAGCGGGAGGGCTGAAAAACTGTTTTTT. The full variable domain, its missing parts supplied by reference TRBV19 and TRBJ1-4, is DGGITQSPKYLFRKEGQNVTLSCEQNLNHDAMYWYRQDPGQGLRLIYYSQIVNDFQKGDIAEGYSVSREKKESFPLTVTSAQKNPTAFYLCASSIPSGRAEKLFFGSGTQLSVL.

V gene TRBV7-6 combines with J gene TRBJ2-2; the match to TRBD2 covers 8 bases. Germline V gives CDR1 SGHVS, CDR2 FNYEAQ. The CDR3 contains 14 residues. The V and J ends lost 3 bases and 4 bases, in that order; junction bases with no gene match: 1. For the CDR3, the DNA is TGTGCCAGCAGCTTGAGCGGGAGCACCGGGGAGCTGTTTTTT. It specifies CASSLSGSTGELFF.

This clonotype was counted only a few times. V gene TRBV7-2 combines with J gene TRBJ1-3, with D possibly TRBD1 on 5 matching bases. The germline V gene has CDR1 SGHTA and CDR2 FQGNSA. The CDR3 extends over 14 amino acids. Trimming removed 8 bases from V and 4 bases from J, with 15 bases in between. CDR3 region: CASALGVDGNTIYF. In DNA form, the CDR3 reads TGTGCCAGCGCATTGGGGGTGGACGGAAACACCATATATTTT.

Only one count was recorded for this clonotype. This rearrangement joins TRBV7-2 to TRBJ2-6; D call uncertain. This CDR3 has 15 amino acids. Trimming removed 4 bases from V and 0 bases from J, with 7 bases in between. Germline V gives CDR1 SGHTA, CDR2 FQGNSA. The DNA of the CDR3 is TGTGCCAGCAGCTGGCTGTGCTCTGGGGCCAACGTCCTGACTTTC. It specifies CASSWLCSGANVLTF.

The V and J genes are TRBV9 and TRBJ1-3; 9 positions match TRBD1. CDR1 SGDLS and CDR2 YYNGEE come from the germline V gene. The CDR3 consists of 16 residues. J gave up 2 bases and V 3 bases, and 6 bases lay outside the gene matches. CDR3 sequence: CASSAHTGGTGNTIYF. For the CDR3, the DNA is TGTGCCAGCAGCGCCCACACAGGGGGCACTGGAAACACCATATATTTT.

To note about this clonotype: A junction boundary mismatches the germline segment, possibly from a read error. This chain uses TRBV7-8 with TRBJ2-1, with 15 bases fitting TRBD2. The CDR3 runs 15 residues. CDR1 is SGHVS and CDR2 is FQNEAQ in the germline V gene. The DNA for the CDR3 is TGTGCCAGCGGCTTGGGGACTAGCGGGAGGTATGAGCAGTTCTTC. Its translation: CASGLGTSGRYEQFF.

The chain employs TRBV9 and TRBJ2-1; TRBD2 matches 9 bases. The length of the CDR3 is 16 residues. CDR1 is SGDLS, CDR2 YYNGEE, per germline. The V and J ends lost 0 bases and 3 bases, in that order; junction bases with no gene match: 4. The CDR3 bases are TGTGCCAGCAGCGTAGGTAGCGGGAGTTACTACAATGAGCAGTTCTTC. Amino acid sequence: CASSVGSGSYYNEQFF. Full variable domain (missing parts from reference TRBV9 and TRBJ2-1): DSGVTQTPKHLITATGQRVTLRCSPRSGDLSVYWYQQSLDQGLQFLIQYYNGEERAKGNILERFSAQQFPDLHSELNLSSLELGDSALYFCASSVGSGSYYNEQFFGPGTRLTVL.

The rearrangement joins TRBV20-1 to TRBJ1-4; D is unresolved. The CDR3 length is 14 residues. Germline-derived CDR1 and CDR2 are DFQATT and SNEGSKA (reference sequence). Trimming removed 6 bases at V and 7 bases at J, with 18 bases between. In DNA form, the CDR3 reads TGCAGTGCCATAGCGGGAGAGGGAGGTGAAAAACTGTTTTTT. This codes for CSAIAGEGGEKLFF.

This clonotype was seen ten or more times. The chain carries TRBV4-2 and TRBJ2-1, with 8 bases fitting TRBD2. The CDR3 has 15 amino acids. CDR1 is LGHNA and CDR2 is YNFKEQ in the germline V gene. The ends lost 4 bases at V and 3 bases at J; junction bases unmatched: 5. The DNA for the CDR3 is TGTGCCAGCAGCCCCATGACTAGCGACTACAATGAGCAGTTCTTC. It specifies CASSPMTSDYNEQFF.

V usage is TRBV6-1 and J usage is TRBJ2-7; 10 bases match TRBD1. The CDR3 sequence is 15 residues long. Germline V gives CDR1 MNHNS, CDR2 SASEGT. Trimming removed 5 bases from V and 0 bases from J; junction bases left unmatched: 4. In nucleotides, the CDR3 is TGTGCCAGCAGTACACGGACAGGGGGCTCCTACGAGCAGTACTTC. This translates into CASSTRTGGSYEQYF.

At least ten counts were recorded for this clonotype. Written as DNA, the CDR3 is TGTGCCAGTAGTGTATACACGCAGGGGGCAGATACGCAGTATTTT. Translated, it gives CASSVYTQGADTQYF. The rearrangement joins TRBV19 to TRBJ2-3; 7 bases match TRBD1. This CDR3 region has 15 residues. The trim removed 5 bases at V and 4 bases at J, leaving 9 bases unmatched. From germline, CDR1 is LNHDA and CDR2 SQIVND (reference sequence).

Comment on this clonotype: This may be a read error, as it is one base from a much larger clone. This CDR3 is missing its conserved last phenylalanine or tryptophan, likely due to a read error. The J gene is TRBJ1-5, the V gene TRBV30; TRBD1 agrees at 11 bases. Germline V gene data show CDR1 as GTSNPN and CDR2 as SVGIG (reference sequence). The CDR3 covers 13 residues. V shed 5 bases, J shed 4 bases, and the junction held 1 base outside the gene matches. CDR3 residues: CAWGTGGNQPQHL. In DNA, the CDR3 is TGTGCCTGGGGGACAGGGGGAAATCAGCCCCAGCATCTT.

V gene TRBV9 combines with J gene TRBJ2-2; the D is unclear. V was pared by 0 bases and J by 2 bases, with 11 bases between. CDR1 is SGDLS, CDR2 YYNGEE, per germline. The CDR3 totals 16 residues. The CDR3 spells CASSVARVANTGELFF. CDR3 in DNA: TGTGCCAGCAGCGTAGCCCGGGTCGCCAACACCGGGGAGCTGTTTTTT.

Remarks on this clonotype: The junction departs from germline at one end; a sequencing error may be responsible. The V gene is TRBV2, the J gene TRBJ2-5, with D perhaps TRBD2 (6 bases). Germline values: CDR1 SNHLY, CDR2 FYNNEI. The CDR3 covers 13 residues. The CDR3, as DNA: TGCGCCAGCAGGGAGGATGTCCAAGAGACTCAGTACTTC. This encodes CASREDVQETQYF.

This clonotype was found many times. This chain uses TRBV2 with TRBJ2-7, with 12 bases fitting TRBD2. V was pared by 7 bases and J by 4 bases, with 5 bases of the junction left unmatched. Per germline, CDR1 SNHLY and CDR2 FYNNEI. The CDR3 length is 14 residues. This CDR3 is CASNILAGGYEQYF. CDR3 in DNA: TGTGCCAGCAACATACTAGCGGGAGGTTACGAGCAGTACTTC. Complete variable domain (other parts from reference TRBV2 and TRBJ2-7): EPEVTQTPSHQVTQMGQEVILRCVPISNHLYFYWYRQILGQKVEFLVSFYNNEISEKSEIFDDQFSVERPDGSNFTLKIRSTKLEDSAMYFCASNILAGGYEQYFGPGTRLTVT.

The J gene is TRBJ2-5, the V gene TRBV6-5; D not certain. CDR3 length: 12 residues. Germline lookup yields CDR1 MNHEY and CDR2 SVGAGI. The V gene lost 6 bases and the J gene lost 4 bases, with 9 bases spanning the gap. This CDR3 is CASSRSPETQYF. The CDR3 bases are TGTGCCAGCAGCCGCTCTCCAGAGACCCAGTACTTC.